The present entry profiles one T cell receptor beta chain with its context. No cognate antigen has been identified for it. The germline V gene gives CDR1 as MDHEN and CDR2 as SYDVKM. The CDR3 measures 13 amino acids from cysteine to phenylalanine. DNA for this receptor is not on file. The sample comes from a study of synovial regulatory T cells in juvenile arthritis (dated by TCRdb to about 2015). About the full investigation: Of the sequenced patients, several received methotrexate, one received methotrexate plus infliximab, three were therapy-naive, and one had no treatment information. The study compared TCRbeta CDR3 repertoires of blood iaTreg cells, other blood Treg cells and synovial fluid Treg cells from matched patient samples. Effector T cell subsets were also sequenced in this cohort for comparisons, but the Treg dataset alone covers only blood and synovial fluid Treg cells. The TCR repertoire comparisons covered Treg and Teff subsets from around ten JIA patients with active disease.

Summary of the overall study and its limitations: Across patients, iaTreg TCR repertoires were largely private and overlapped partially with synovial Teff repertoires and blood CPL repertoires. Synovial Treg cells shared more CDR3 sequences with iaTreg cells than with other blood Treg cells, and Chao-Jaccard similarity confirmed that synovial Treg cells were more closely related to iaTreg cells. TCR diversity was lower in blood iaTreg cells than in other blood Treg cells, which is consistent with antigen-driven expansion.

TCR repertoires were obtained from 11 juvenile idiopathic arthritis patients with active disease who had not reached inactive disease, of whom 3 were polyarticular and 8 were oligoarticular. The median age of the TCR-sequenced patients was about 12 years (range about 2.4-25), and their median disease duration was approximately seven years (range 0.2-19.1). Samples for TCR repertoire analysis were collected at two centres in Italy. Peripheral blood mononuclear cells were separated on a Histopaque-1077 density gradient and then cryopreserved in about 90% FCS with around 10% DMSO. Receptor libraries were prepared by the immunoSEQ multiplex PCR assay. Adaptive Biotechnologies carried out the TCRbeta CDR3 sequencing. On the study's bioinformatics: Repertoire similarity used the Chao-modified Jaccard index and median clonotype overlap from 200 random subsamples at equal sample size. Similarity analyses used either productive nucleotide sequences or in silico-translated amino acid sequences. Hierarchical clustering with single linkage and t-SNE based on Chao-modified Jaccard distances were applied for the comparison of repertoires. Repertoire diversity was measured with the Renyi index after sample size normalisation across a range of alpha values. The table comes from immuneACCESS by way of TCRdb, which keeps in-frame sequences with V and J called. Part of the clones is missing from these tables; in studies checked, under half for an unresolved V gene and the rest for unknown reasons. V and J calls and clone size are those listed in that table; D and trimming were worked out from the DNA. The table for this sample shows roughly 10,000 clones. Nearly 0.95% of the sample is taken by the ten largest.

The chain was built from TRBV28 and TRBJ2-7; as DNA is missing, the TRBD2 call by TCRdb cannot be tested. The material sequenced was Treg cells from blood. This specimen's cell subset or site label, per the study, means: remaining (HLA-DR-negative) circulating blood Treg cells. This TCR was sampled from a donor between 2 and 29 years old with juvenile idiopathic arthritis. The CDR3 here reads CASRRTNLYEQYF.